A single sample gave rise to the 25 T cell receptor beta chains below, sequenced in a study of high-grade serous ovarian cancer treatment subgroups. Profiled with immunoSEQ multiplex PCR; TCRdb holds only in-frame clones, not every one. Among 2,000 or so clones listed, approximately 80% were seen once. Tumor samples were taken before definitive surgery or chemotherapy. Sample: tumor tissue. Every receptor here comes from a human donor with high-grade serous ovarian cancer.

The chain links TRBV7-2 to TRBJ2-5; 8 positions agree with TRBD2. This CDR3 is built from 16 residues. V was pared by 0 bases and J by 6 bases, with 9 bases of the junction left unmatched. Germline CDR1 SGHTA, CDR2 FQGNSA. DNA for the CDR3: TGTGCCAGCAGCTTAGCAGACGGGAGGGCCCGAAAGACCCAGTACTTC. This codes for CASSLADGRARKTQYF.

The chain carries TRBV5-1 and TRBJ2-5; D not resolved. Germline values: CDR1 SGHRS, CDR2 YFSETQ. The CDR3 sequence is 13 residues long. V shed 4 bases and J shed 4 bases, with 11 bases lying between them. CDR3 DNA sequence: TGCGCCAGCAGCCCGACTCTGGGAGAGACCCAGTACTTC. Translation: CASSPTLGETQYF.

The rearrangement uses TRBV19 and TRBJ2-7; D not resolved. Germline V CDR1 and CDR2: LNHDA, SQIVND (reference sequence). The CDR3 has 13 amino acids. V was trimmed by 9 bases and J by 3 bases, leaving 15 bases between them. CDR3 DNA: TGTGCCAGCAGACTTGGACCAAACTACGAGCAGTACTTC. Amino acid sequence: CASRLGPNYEQYF.

The chain carries TRBV6-4 and TRBJ1-2, with D hard to call. The CDR3 runs 13 residues. CDR1 MRHNA and CDR2 SNTAGT come from the germline V gene. Trimming pared 2 bases from V and 7 bases from J, leaving 11 bases between. CDR3 sequence: CASSDPRIFGYTF. In DNA form, the CDR3 reads TGTGCCAGCAGTGACCCCCGTATATTTGGCTACACCTTC.

The chain is built from TRBV10-3 and TRBJ2-5; 9 bases map to TRBD2. The ends lost 6 bases at V and 2 bases at J; junction bases unmatched: 10. The CDR3 loop spans 16 amino acids. Germline CDR1 ENHRY, CDR2 SYGVKD. CDR3 DNA sequence: TGTGCCATCAGAGCAGCGGGGGGATCCGAACAAGAGACCCAGTACTTC. Amino acids: CAIRAAGGSEQETQYF.

This chain uses TRBV28 with TRBJ2-1, with D tentatively TRBD1 (6 bases). V dropped 2 bases and J dropped 7 bases, with 12 bases sitting between them. Germline V gives CDR1 MDHEN, CDR2 SYDVKM. This CDR3 region has 14 residues. The CDR3 DNA reads TGTGCCAGCAGTTTAGGGGGCCCGGGGAATGAGCAGTTCTTC. It codes for CASSLGGPGNEQFF.

The rearrangement links TRBV7-2 to TRBJ1-5; D remains unclear. The CDR3 covers 12 residues. Trimming removed 2 bases at V and 7 bases at J, with 6 bases between. CDR1 and CDR2 (germline): SGHTA, FQGNSA. The CDR3 region is CASSLSEQPQHF. As DNA, the CDR3 is TGTGCCAGCAGCTTAAGCGAGCAGCCCCAGCATTTT.

This clone has only a few counts. This chain connects TRBV30 to TRBJ1-1; D is unresolved. The CDR3 covers 13 residues. Looked up from germline, CDR1 is GTSNPN and CDR2 is SVGIG (reference sequence). V dropped 0 bases and J dropped 1 base, with 6 bases sitting between them. The CDR3 reads CAWSVNANTEAFF. In DNA form, the CDR3 reads TGTGCCTGGAGTGTAAACGCGAACACTGAAGCTTTCTTT.

The chain links TRBV9 to TRBJ2-3; 8 nucleotides line up with TRBD1. The germline CDR1 and CDR2 sequences are SGDLS and YYNGEE. Unmatched junction bases numbered 6, after V lost 2 bases and J lost 4 bases. The CDR3 is 15 amino acids. The CDR3 coding sequence is TGTGCCAGCAGCGTGGGTGACAGGGGACCAGATACGCAGTATTTT. Amino acids: CASSVGDRGPDTQYF.

The CDR3 bases are TGTGCCAGTACCTTTTCGGTCCTCCTAGCGGGAGGACCCCACGTTTCCTACAATGAGCAGTTCTTC. It is translated as CASTFSVLLAGGPHVSYNEQFF. V gene TRBV19 combines with J gene TRBJ2-1; 11 bases are a match to TRBD2. Germline values: CDR1 LNHDA, CDR2 SQIVND (reference sequence). This CDR3 is 22 amino acids long. After removal of 7 bases from V and 1 base from J, the junction contained 24 bases not matched to a gene.

The V call is TRBV27, the J call TRBJ1-1; D not certain. The CDR3 has 15 amino acids. Trimming cost V 4 bases and J 3 bases, with 15 bases left between them. Germline CDR1 is MNHEY and CDR2 is SMNVEV (reference sequence). The CDR3 here is CASSSPSTRDTEAFF. CDR3 DNA: TGTGCCAGCAGTTCCCCATCGACCCGGGACACTGAAGCTTTCTTT.

V and J are TRBV11-3 and TRBJ1-4; D might be TRBD1 (5 bases). Trimming took 1 base from V and 3 from J, leaving 18 bases between them. This CDR3 comprises 18 residues. The germline V gene has CDR1 SGHNT and CDR2 YENEEA. Here the CDR3 reads CASSLAARAGPSNEKLFF. The CDR3 DNA reads as TGTGCCAGCAGCTTAGCCGCAAGGGCGGGGCCCTCTAATGAAAAACTGTTTTTT.

V gene TRBV7-6 combines with J gene TRBJ1-1; D perhaps matches TRBD1 (5 bases). Germline loops: CDR1 SGHVS, CDR2 FNYEAQ. The germline V and J ends were trimmed by 5 bases and 4 bases, with 14 bases remaining between them. The CDR3 length is 14 residues. CDR3 sequence: CASSPGGEVTEAFF. CDR3 DNA sequence: TGTGCCAGCAGCCCGGGGGGGGAAGTCACTGAAGCTTTCTTT. Based on the CDR3 plus reference TRBV7-6 and TRBJ1-1, the full variable domain is GAGVSQSPRYKVTKRGQDVALRCDPISGHVSLYWYRQALGQGPEFLTYFNYEAQQDKSGLPNDRFSAERPEGSISTLTIQRTEQRDSAMYRCASSPGGEVTEAFFGQGTRLTVV.

This clone appeared a single time. The rearrangement joins TRBV7-2 to TRBJ1-1; D unclear. The germline CDR1 and CDR2 sequences are SGHTA and FQGNSA. V lost 3 bases and J 1 base, leaving 9 bases between the germline ends. The CDR3 loop spans 14 amino acids. The CDR3 loop is CASSFSSSNTEAFF. CDR3 sequence (DNA): TGTGCCAGCAGCTTTTCAAGCTCGAACACTGAAGCTTTCTTT.

This clone has only a few counts. The chain is built from TRBV6-1 and TRBJ1-6; D not resolved. There are 14 residues in the CDR3. Germline V gene data show CDR1 as MNHNS and CDR2 as SASEGT. V was clipped by 1 base and J by 9 bases, with 10 bases between them. In DNA, the CDR3 is TGTGCCAGCAGTGAAGTTGGGGAGGGTTCACCCCTCCACTTT. Residues: CASSEVGEGSPLHF.

The chain employs TRBV2 and TRBJ2-1; TRBD2 matches at 11 bases. The CDR3 covers 15 residues. V lost 6 bases and J lost 2; bases outside the gene matches: 3. Germline V gives CDR1 SNHLY, CDR2 FYNNEI. Written as DNA, the CDR3 is TGTGCCAGCAGCGTAGCGGGGGGGGCCTACAATGAGCAGTTCTTC. This translates into CASSVAGGAYNEQFF.

This clone was detected a few times. V gene TRBV19 combines with J gene TRBJ2-5, with D unresolved. Trimming removed 8 bases from V and 3 bases from J, with 16 bases in between. This CDR3 comprises 14 residues. The germline CDR1 and CDR2 sequences are LNHDA and SQIVND (reference sequence). CDR3 DNA sequence: TGTGCCAGTCGCGGACCATATATAAAAGAGACCCAGTACTTC. Amino acids: CASRGPYIKETQYF.

This clone came up once. This sequence joins TRBV30 and TRBJ2-2, with a tentative D call TRBD1 (6 bases). The V gene's germline CDR1 is GTSNPN and CDR2 SVGIG (reference sequence). V was clipped by 4 bases and J by 8 bases, with 11 bases between them. CDR3 length equals 12 residues. The CDR3, as DNA: TGTGCCTGGACCCTGGACAGAGGGGAGCTGTTTTTT. This gives the protein CAWTLDRGELFF.

The chain employs TRBV11-2 and TRBJ2-3, with TRBD2 matching over 10 bases. The CDR3 totals 14 residues. Germline loops: CDR1 SGHAT, CDR2 FQNNGV. V was clipped by 7 bases and J by 7 bases; unmatched bases: 8. The CDR3 reads CASTLAGGAYTQYF. For the CDR3, the DNA is TGTGCCAGCACTTTAGCGGGGGGCGCTTATACGCAGTATTTT.

This chain links TRBV5-6 with TRBJ2-5; D gene unclear. The length of the CDR3 is 14 residues. V was pared by 7 bases and J by 5 bases, with 18 bases between. The germline V gene encodes CDR1 SGHDT and CDR2 YYEEEE. The CDR3 here is CASFPRVLKETQYF. In DNA form, the CDR3 reads TGTGCCAGCTTCCCACGGGTATTGAAGGAGACCCAGTACTTC.

V gene TRBV10-3 combines with J gene TRBJ2-3; maybe TRBD2 (5 bases). V was shortened by 0 bases and J by 4 bases, with 11 bases between the two germline ends. CDR1 and CDR2 from the germline V gene are ENHRY and SYGVKD. The length of the CDR3 is 15 residues. CDR3 coding DNA: TGTGCCATCAGTGAGTCGACACCGAGGGCAGATACGCAGTATTTT. It is translated as CAISESTPRADTQYF.

The chain carries TRBV29-1 and TRBJ2-7; 7 bases match TRBD1. The V gene end was trimmed by 3 bases and the J gene end by 4 bases; junction bases not matched to a gene: 6. CDR1 SQVTM and CDR2 ANQGSEA come from the germline V gene. The CDR3 extends over 13 amino acids. The CDR3 DNA reads TGCAGCGTTGACTGGGACAGAATATACGAGCAGTACTTC. This gives the protein CSVDWDRIYEQYF.

By frequency in the sample, this clone is large. V and J are TRBV27 and TRBJ2-3; 9 bases line up with TRBD2. CDR1 and CDR2 from the germline V gene are MNHEY and SMNVEV (reference sequence). The trim removed 5 bases at V and 9 bases at J, leaving 9 bases unmatched. The CDR3 sequence is 14 residues long. Here the CDR3 DNA reads TGTGCCAGCAGTACCACCCCGGGACTAGCCACGCAGTATTTT. It is translated as CASSTTPGLATQYF.

The chain links TRBV14 to TRBJ2-7, with D possibly being TRBD1 or TRBD2 (7 bases each). This CDR3 contains 19 residues. Trimming took 3 bases from V and 4 from J, leaving 28 bases between them. CDR1 is SGHDN and CDR2 is FVKESK in the germline V gene. CDR3 in DNA: TGTGCCAGCAGCCACAACCTGATAGAGGGGGCTAGCGGAAGGTACGAGCAGTACTTC. It is translated as CASSHNLIEGASGRYEQYF.

V and J are TRBV5-8 and TRBJ1-1; unclear D gene. The CDR3 runs 15 residues. The germline V gene encodes CDR1 SGHTS and CDR2 YDEGEE. The V gene lost 7 bases and the J gene lost 1 base, with 17 bases spanning the gap. The CDR3 sequence: CASRAGGSGNTEAFF. In DNA form, the CDR3 reads TGTGCCAGCCGAGCCGGCGGGTCAGGGAACACTGAAGCTTTCTTT.